The present T cell receptor beta chain was sequenced within a study of control samples from healthy donors and cancer patients. The CDR3 is made up of 15 amino acids. The V and J ends lost 4 bases and 8 bases respectively, with 18 bases between them. From germline, CDR1 is SGHRS and CDR2 YFSETQ. TCRdb's copy holds only in-frame clones and misses some; the assay was immunoSEQ multiplex PCR. The sample includes about 190,000 clones. The J gene is TRBJ1-4, the V gene TRBV5-1; D is possibly TRBD1 (6 bases). This receptor was identified in a woman aged 25 to 45 in good health. The sample consisted of blood. The CDR3 reads CASSLGGARGEKLFF. The CDR3 DNA reads TGCGCCAGCAGCCTGGGGGGGGCGCGCGGCGAAAAACTGTTTTTT.